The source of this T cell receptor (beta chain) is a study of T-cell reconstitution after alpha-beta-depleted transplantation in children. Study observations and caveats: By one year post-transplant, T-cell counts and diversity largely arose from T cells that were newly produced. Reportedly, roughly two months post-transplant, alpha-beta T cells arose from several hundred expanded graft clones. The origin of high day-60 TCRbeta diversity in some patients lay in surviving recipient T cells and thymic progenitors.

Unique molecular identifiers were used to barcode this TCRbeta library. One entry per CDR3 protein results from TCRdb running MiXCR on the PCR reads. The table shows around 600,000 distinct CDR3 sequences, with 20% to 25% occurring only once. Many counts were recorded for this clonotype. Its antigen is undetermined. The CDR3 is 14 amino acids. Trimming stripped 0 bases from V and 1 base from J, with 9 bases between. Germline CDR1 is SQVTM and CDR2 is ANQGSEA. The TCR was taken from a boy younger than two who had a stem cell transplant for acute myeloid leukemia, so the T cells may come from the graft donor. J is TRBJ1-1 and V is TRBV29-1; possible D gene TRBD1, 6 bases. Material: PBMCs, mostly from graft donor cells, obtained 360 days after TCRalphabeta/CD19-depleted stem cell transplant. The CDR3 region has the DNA TGCAGCGTTGAAGATACAGGGTGGAACACTGAAGCTTTCTTT. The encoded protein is CSVEDTGWNTEAFF.